The 24 T cell receptor beta chains presented below share a single source sample, sequenced in a study of Ad26.COV2.S vaccination and SARS-CoV-2 variants. Profiling relied on immunoSEQ multiplex PCR, and the TCRdb table lists in-frame clones only, not all of them. The repertoire holds around 370,000 clones, just over 90% seen once, with under 5% in the top ten. The input for sequencing was peripheral blood, taken after recovery from COVID-19. The receptor source for this set is a human donor who had recovered from COVID-19.

J is TRBJ2-2 and V is TRBV10-3; 11 nucleotides align to TRBD2. The CDR3 loop spans 17 amino acids. CDR1 is ENHRY, CDR2 SYGVKD, per germline. With 4 bases clipped from V and 0 bases from J, the junction kept 4 bases outside the gene matches. CDR3 DNA sequence: TGTGCCATCAGTGTAACTAGCGGGGGTCCGAACACCGGGGAGCTGTTTTTT. The encoded protein is CAISVTSGGPNTGELFF.

V is TRBV13 and J is TRBJ2-2; TRBD2 agrees at 11 bases. CDR3 length: 16 amino acids. Germline CDR1 reads PRHDT; CDR2 reads FYEKMQ (reference sequence). Unmatched junction bases numbered 1, after V lost 0 bases and J lost 4 bases. The CDR3 DNA follows: TGTGCCAGCAGCTTAGGGGGACTAGCGGTCACCGGGGAGCTGTTTTTT. Translation: CASSLGGLAVTGELFF. The full variable domain, in which reference TRBV13 and TRBJ2-2 provide the parts outside the CDR3, is AAGVIQSPRHLIKEKRETATLKCYPIPRHDTVYWYQQGPGQDPQFLISFYEKMQSDKGSIPDRFSAQQFSDYHSELNMSSLELGDSALYFCASSLGGLAVTGELFFGEGSRLTVL.

The V gene is TRBV5-1, the J gene TRBJ1-5; D is uncertain. The length of the CDR3 is 15 residues. Germline V gene data show CDR1 as SGHRS and CDR2 as YFSETQ. The V and J ends lost 4 bases and 0 bases respectively, with 11 bases between them. In nucleotides, the CDR3 is TGCGCCAGCAGCACCGATCCGAGTAGCAATCAGCCCCAGCATTTT. Residues: CASSTDPSSNQPQHF.

This chain connects TRBV7-9 to TRBJ2-7, with D unclear. Germline V gene lookup returns CDR1 SEHNR and CDR2 FQNEAQ (reference sequence). This CDR3 has 13 amino acids. V shed 1 base and J shed 4 bases, with 8 bases lying between them. The CDR3 DNA reads TGTGCCAGCAGCTTAGAGGGATATTACGAGCAGTACTTC. Its translation is CASSLEGYYEQYF.

The CDR3 sequence: CASSATGGHYGYTF. In DNA form, the CDR3 reads TGTGCCAGCAGCGCGACAGGGGGCCACTATGGCTACACCTTC. The chain recombines TRBV5-6 with TRBJ1-2, with 10 bases that match TRBD1. Trimming cost V 4 bases and J 3 bases; bases outside gene matches: 3. Looked up from germline, CDR1 is SGHDT and CDR2 is YYEEEE. The CDR3 runs to 14 residues.

The V gene is TRBV9, the J gene TRBJ2-1; weak D call: TRBD2 (6 bases). V was trimmed by 7 bases and J by 7 bases, leaving 6 bases between them. Germline V lookup: CDR1 SGDLS, CDR2 YYNGEE. The CDR3 consists of 10 residues. The DNA for the CDR3 is TGTGCCAGCGGAGGGAATGAGCAGTTCTTC. Protein: CASGGNEQFF.

A few counts support this clone. V usage is TRBV12-5 and J usage is TRBJ1-5; 9 nucleotides agree with TRBD1. V shed 5 bases, J shed 5 bases, and the junction held 13 bases outside the gene matches. Germline CDR1 is LGHNT and CDR2 is FRNRAP. There are 17 residues in the CDR3. The CDR3 is CASGLAHGTGKDQPQHF. The DNA of the CDR3 is TGTGCTAGTGGTCTCGCCCATGGGACAGGGAAGGATCAGCCCCAGCATTTT.

This chain uses TRBV30 with TRBJ1-1; D is ambiguous. The CDR3 has 14 residues. V lost 5 bases to trimming and J lost 5 bases, with 18 bases between them. Germline assignment: CDR1 GTSNPN and CDR2 SVGIG (reference sequence). The CDR3 region has the DNA TGTGCCTGGCCCGACGGCCTCCAAGGGACTGAAGCTTTCTTT. Its translation is CAWPDGLQGTEAFF.

The chain is built from TRBV6-5 and TRBJ2-5; the D gene could be TRBD1 or TRBD2 (5 bases each). The CDR3 is 15 residues long. Trimming shortened V by 0 bases and J by 2 bases, and 10 bases separated the two germline ends. Germline V gives CDR1 MNHEY, CDR2 SVGAGI. The CDR3 nucleotides read TGTGCCAGCAGTTACTCGAGGGGCAGTCAAGAGACCCAGTACTTC. Translation gives CASSYSRGSQETQYF.

The chain employs TRBV2 and TRBJ1-6; possibly TRBD1 for D (5 bases). Germline V gene sequence: CDR1 SNHLY, CDR2 FYNNEI. This CDR3 has 16 amino acids. Trimming left V 2 bases short and J 6 bases short, with 14 bases between. The CDR3 DNA sequence: TGTGCCAGCAGTGAATCCCCAGGGAACGGTAATTCACCCCTCCACTTT. It yields the protein CASSESPGNGNSPLHF.

The chain uses TRBV7-9 and TRBJ2-3; 10 bases match TRBD1. CDR3 length: 17 amino acids. Germline CDR1 SEHNR, CDR2 FQNEAQ (reference sequence). V gave up 6 bases and J gave up 2 bases; unmatched junction bases: 11. The CDR3 loop reads CASRPNSGTGDTDTQYF. CDR3 nucleotides: TGTGCCAGCAGGCCAAATTCCGGGACAGGGGACACAGATACGCAGTATTTT.

V usage is TRBV10-3 and J usage is TRBJ1-5; no definite D call. CDR1 ENHRY and CDR2 SYGVKD come from the germline V gene. CDR3 length: 16 amino acids. V was pared by 2 bases and J by 4 bases, with 15 bases between. The CDR3, as DNA: TGTGCCATCAGTGAGGAGTTCCGCTCCTCAAATCAGCCCCAGCATTTT. Amino acids: CAISEEFRSSNQPQHF.

The V and J genes are TRBV27 and TRBJ1-4; D perhaps matches TRBD1 (6 bases). Trimming removed 2 bases from V and 3 bases from J, with 13 bases in between. Germline V gene lookup returns CDR1 MNHEY and CDR2 SMNVEV (reference sequence). The CDR3 has 16 amino acids. CDR3 bases: TGTGCCAGCAGTTTACAGGGGACCGCACCTAATGAAAAACTGTTTTTT. Translating it yields CASSLQGTAPNEKLFF.

V and J are TRBV9 and TRBJ2-2, with D unclear. Per germline, CDR1 SGDLS and CDR2 YYNGEE. The CDR3 contains 14 residues. Trimming shortened V by 5 bases and J by 5 bases, and 13 bases separated the two germline ends. DNA of the CDR3: TGTGCCAGCAGTTTGGCGGTGGCGACCGGGGAGCTGTTTTTT. It encodes CASSLAVATGELFF.

This clone was recorded once. Here the CDR3 reads CASSYRRSDGYTF. In DNA form, the CDR3 reads TGTGCCAGCAGTTACAGGCGGTCAGATGGCTACACCTTC. This chain connects TRBV6-5 to TRBJ1-2; D gene unclear. The CDR3 spans 13 residues. The germline gives CDR1 MNHEY, CDR2 SVGAGI. Trimming left V 2 bases short and J 6 bases short, with 10 bases between.

The chain couples TRBV13 to TRBJ1-1; 9 positions match TRBD1. This CDR3 has 14 residues. Per the germline V gene, CDR1 is PRHDT and CDR2 is FYEKMQ (reference sequence). With 1 base clipped from V and 10 bases from J, the junction kept 7 bases outside the gene matches. The CDR3 coding sequence is TGTGCCAGCAGCTTAGAAGGTCAGGGACAGGGAGCTTTCTTT. Protein product: CASSLEGQGQGAFF.

The chain has TRBV4-1 and TRBJ1-2; D remains ambiguous. In germline, CDR1 is MGHRA, CDR2 YSYEKL. The length of the CDR3 is 15 residues. Between the trimmed V and J ends, which lost 0 bases and 5 bases, there was a span of 13 bases. CDR3 DNA sequence: TGCGCCAGCAGCCAAGAAGAGGGTCAGAGGTATGGCTACACCTTC. It codes for CASSQEEGQRYGYTF.

With regard to this clone: Other DNA sequences in this specimen translate into the identical CDR3. The J gene is TRBJ2-7, the V gene TRBV3-1 (or the pseudogene TRBV3-2), with D hard to call. This CDR3 has 13 residues. Germline values: CDR1 LGHDT, CDR2 YNNKEL (reference sequence). Deletions cut 0 bases from V and 4 bases from J, with 7 bases between. The CDR3 reads CASSQEGTYEQYF. The CDR3 DNA reads as TGTGCCAGCAGCCAAGAGGGCACTTACGAGCAGTACTTC.

This chain joins TRBV2 and TRBJ1-3; D might be TRBD1 (5 bases). The CDR3 extends over 13 amino acids. Germline CDR1 SNHLY, CDR2 FYNNEI. V lost 1 base, J lost 6 bases, and 7 bases lay in between. The CDR3: CASSEEGLNTIYF. CDR3 in DNA: TGTGCCAGCAGTGAAGAGGGGTTAAACACCATATATTTT.

V is TRBV18 and J is TRBJ2-3; D is uncertain. The CDR3 is 13 amino acids. In germline, CDR1 is KGHSH, CDR2 LQKENI. The V and J ends lost 6 bases and 2 bases respectively, with 9 bases between them. DNA of the CDR3: TGTGCCAGCTCGGAGCGATACACAGATACGCAGTATTTT. It translates to CASSERYTDTQYF.

This clone was picked up one time. The V call is TRBV21-1, the J call TRBJ1-1. TRBV21-1 is deemed a pseudogene. The CDR3 length is 14 residues. The CDR3 coding sequence is TGTGCCAGCAGCCTCCCGGGGAGGAACACTGAAGCTTTCTTT. Translating gives CASSLPGRNTEAFF.

The rearrangement uses TRBV7-8 and TRBJ1-5, with a possible D match to TRBD1 (6 bases). This CDR3 comprises 15 residues. The V and J ends lost 6 bases and 0 bases respectively, with 12 bases between them. The V gene's germline CDR1 is SGHVS and CDR2 FQNEAQ. The CDR3 sequence is CASSRHRDSNQPQHF. The CDR3 region has the DNA TGTGCCAGCAGTCGACACAGGGATAGCAATCAGCCCCAGCATTTT.

J is TRBJ2-1 and V is TRBV7-9, with unresolved D. The CDR3 extends over 8 amino acids. The V gene's germline CDR1 is SEHNR and CDR2 FQNEAQ (reference sequence). V lost 5 bases and J lost 11, with 1 base in between. The CDR3 bases are TGTGCCAGCAGCCAGCAGTTCTTC. Encoded protein: CASSQQFF.

This chain connects TRBV23-1 to TRBJ2-3, with TRBD1 matching over 8 bases. TRBV23-1 is placed among ORFs of uncertain function. J lost 0 bases, V lost 1 base, and 18 bases had no gene match. The CDR3 runs to 21 residues. CDR3 region: CASSQYMTGDKYMKSTDTQYF. The CDR3, as DNA: TGCGCCAGCAGTCAATACATGACAGGGGACAAATATATGAAAAGCACAGATACGCAGTATTTT.